This paragraph covers one T cell receptor beta chain sequence. Data came from immunoSEQ multiplex PCR; TCRdb stores just in-frame clones and leaves some out. Of roughly 82,000 clones in the sample, more than 70% were seen once. The source of the sample is a study of blood T cell repertoires in COVID-19. The CDR3 has 13 residues. Per the germline V gene, CDR1 is SQVTM and CDR2 is ANQGSEA. Between the trimmed V and J ends, which lost 5 bases and 0 bases, there was a span of 9 bases. The chain uses TRBV29-1 and TRBJ2-3; D may be TRBD2 (6 bases). Sequencing was done on a sample of peripheral blood. The TCR sequence derives from an older woman with acute or convalescent COVID-19. The CDR3 protein is CSVPSGSTDTQYF. DNA for the CDR3: TGCAGCGTTCCCAGCGGGAGCACAGATACGCAGTATTTT.